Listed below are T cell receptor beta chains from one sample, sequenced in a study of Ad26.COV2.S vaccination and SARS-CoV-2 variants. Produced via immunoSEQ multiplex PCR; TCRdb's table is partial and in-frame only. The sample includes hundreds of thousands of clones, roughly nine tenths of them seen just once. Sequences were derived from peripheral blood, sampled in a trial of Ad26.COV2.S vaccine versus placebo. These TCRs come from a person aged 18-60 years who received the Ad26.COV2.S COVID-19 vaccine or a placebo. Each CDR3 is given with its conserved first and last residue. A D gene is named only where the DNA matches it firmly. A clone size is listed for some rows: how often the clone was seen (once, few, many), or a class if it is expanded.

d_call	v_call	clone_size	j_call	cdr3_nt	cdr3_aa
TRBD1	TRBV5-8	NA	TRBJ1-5	TGTGCCACCAGGGGGCAGGGGGGCATAGGTCAGCCCCAGCATTTT	CATRGQGGIGQPQHF
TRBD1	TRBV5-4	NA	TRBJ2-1	TGTGCCAGCAGCAGACGGACAGGGGACATCAATGAGCAGTTCTTC	CASSRRTGDINEQFF
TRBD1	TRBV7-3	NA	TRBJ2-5	TGTGCCAGCAGCCCGACAGGGGCAGAGACCCAGTACTTC	CASSPTGAETQYF
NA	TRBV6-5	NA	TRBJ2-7	TGTGCCAGCAGTTCTGCGTCAGGGGCCTACGAGCAGTACTTC	CASSSASGAYEQYF
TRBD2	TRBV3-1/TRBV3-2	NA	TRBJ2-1	TGTGCCAGCAGCCAACCTAGCGGGGGGACCTTCTTC	CASSQPSGGTFF
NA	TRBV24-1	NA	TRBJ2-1	TGTGCCACCAGTGATTTCCATGAGCAGTTCTTC	CATSDFHEQFF
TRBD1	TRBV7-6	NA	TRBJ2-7	TGTGCCAGCAGCCCGTCCGGGACAGGGGTATACGAGCAGTACTTC	CASSPSGTGVYEQYF
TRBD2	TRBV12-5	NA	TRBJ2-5	TGTGCTAGTGGTTTGGGGACTAGCGGGAAAGTATCGGAAGAGACCCAGTACTTC	CASGLGTSGKVSEETQYF
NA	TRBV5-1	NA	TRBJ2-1	TGCGCCAGCAGCTTCGACGGGATTTCCTACAATGAGCAGTTCTTC	CASSFDGISYNEQFF
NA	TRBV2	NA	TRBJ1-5	TGTGCCAGCAGTGAAACTAGGGTCGGGCAGCCCCAGCATTTT	CASSETRVGQPQHF
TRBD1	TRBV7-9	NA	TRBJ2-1	TGTGCCAGCAGCTTACCAGGGGGCTCCTACAATGAGCAGTTCTTC	CASSLPGGSYNEQFF
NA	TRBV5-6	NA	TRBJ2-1	TGTGCCAGCAGCTTGGGGGGTAGTTCCTTCTCCTACAATGAGCAGTTCTTC	CASSLGGSSFSYNEQFF
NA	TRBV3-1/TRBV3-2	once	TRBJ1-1	TGTGCCAGCAGCCACACAGGGCGGGGCACTGAAGCTTTCTTT	CASSHTGRGTEAFF
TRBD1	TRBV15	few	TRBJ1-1	TGTGCCACCAGCAGCCTGGACAGGAGGAACACTGAAGCTTTCTTT	CATSSLDRRNTEAFF
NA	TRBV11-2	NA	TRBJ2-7	TGTGCCAGCAGCTTAGCGGCAGCCAACTCCTACGAGCAGTACTTC	CASSLAAANSYEQYF
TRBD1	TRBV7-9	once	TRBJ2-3	TGTGCCAGCAGCTTAGGGGACAGGGATGGAGATACGCAGTATTTT	CASSLGDRDGDTQYF
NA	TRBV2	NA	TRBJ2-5	TGTGCCACCAGGCAAGAGACCCAGTACTTC	CATRQETQYF
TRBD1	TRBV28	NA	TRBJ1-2	TGTGCCAGCAGTTCCCAGGACAGGGTGGCCTATGGCTACACCTTC	CASSSQDRVAYGYTF
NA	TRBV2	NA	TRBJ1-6	TGTGCCAGCAGTGATCGGCAGCCGAGCTCCTATAATTCACCCCTCCACTTT	CASSDRQPSSYNSPLHF
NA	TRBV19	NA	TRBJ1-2	TGTGCCAGTAGTCAATTCGGCGGGCCCATACATTATGGCTACACCTTC	CASSQFGGPIHYGYTF
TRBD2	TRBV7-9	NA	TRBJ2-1	TGTGCCAGCAGCCGCCGGACTAGCGGGAGGACCTACAATGAGCAGTTCTTC	CASSRRTSGRTYNEQFF
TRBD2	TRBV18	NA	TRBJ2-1	TGTGCCAGCTCACCACGAGCGGGAGGGTTCAATGAGCAGTTCTTC	CASSPRAGGFNEQFF
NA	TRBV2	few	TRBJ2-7	TGTGCCAGCAGCCACAAGGCGAAGCAGTACTTC	CASSHKAKQYF
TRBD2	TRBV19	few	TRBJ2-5	TGTGCCAGTAGTATAGATAGCGGGGTGGAGACCCAGTACTTC	CASSIDSGVETQYF
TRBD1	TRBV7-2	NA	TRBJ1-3	TGTGCCAGCAGCTCCATCTCCGGGACAGGACCCGCTCTTGGAAACACCATATATTTT	CASSSISGTGPALGNTIYF
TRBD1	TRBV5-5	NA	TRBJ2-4	TGTGCCAGCAGCGGAGGACAGGGTAACATTCAGTACTTC	CASSGGQGNIQYF
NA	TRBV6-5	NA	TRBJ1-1	TGTGCCAGCAGTTACCGTGGGACGAACACTGAAGCTTTCTTT	CASSYRGTNTEAFF
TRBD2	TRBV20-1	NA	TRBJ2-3	TGCAGAGCGGGAGATACAGATACGCAGTATTTT	CRAGDTDTQYF
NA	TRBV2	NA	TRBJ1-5	TGTGCCAGCAGTGCCGACAGCTTCGGGCAGCCCCAGCATTTT	CASSADSFGQPQHF
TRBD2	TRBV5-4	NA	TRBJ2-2	TGTGCCAGCAGCTTGGCCCGCCTAGCGGGGAACACCGGGGAGCTGTTTTTT	CASSLARLAGNTGELFF
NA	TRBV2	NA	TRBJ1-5	TGTGCCAGCAGTGAGGGGGGAGGGAGACAGCCCCAGCATTTT	CASSEGGGRQPQHF
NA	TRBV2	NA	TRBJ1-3	TGTGCCAGCTCCGGCACTGGAAACACCATATATTTT	CASSGTGNTIYF
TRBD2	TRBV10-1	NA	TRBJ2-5	TGCGCCAGCAGTGTAGGCGGGAGTAAAGAGACCCAGTACTTC	CASSVGGSKETQYF
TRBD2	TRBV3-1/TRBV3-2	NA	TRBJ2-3	TGTGCCAGCAGCCGGGGACTAGCGGGGACAGATACGCAGTATTTT	CASSRGLAGTDTQYF
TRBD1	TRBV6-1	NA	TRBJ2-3	TGTGCCAGCAGTGCTGGACAGGGGCCGTTCACAGATACGCAGTATTTT	CASSAGQGPFTDTQYF
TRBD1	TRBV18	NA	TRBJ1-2	TGTGCCAGCTCACCGGGGACAGACTATGGCTACACCTTC	CASSPGTDYGYTF
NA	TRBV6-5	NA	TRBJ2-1	TGTGCCAGCAGTCCAGGTTACGAGACCTACAATGAGCAGTTCTTC	CASSPGYETYNEQFF
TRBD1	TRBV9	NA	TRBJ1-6	TGTGCCAGCAGCGCCGGGGGACAGGGAAGTTCACCCCTCCACTTT	CASSAGGQGSSPLHF
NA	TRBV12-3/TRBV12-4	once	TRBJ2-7	TGTGCCAGCAGTCAAGGGTACGAGCAGTACTTC	CASSQGYEQYF
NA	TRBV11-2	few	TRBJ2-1	TGTGCCAGCAGCTTAGATGGATACAATGAGCAGTTCTTC	CASSLDGYNEQFF
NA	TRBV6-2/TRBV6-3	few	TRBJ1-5	TGTGCCAGCAGTTACGAGGAAAATAGCAATCAGCCCCAGCATTTT	CASSYEENSNQPQHF
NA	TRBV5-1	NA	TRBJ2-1	TGCGCCAGCTCCGAGACGGGGGAGCTCAATGAGCAGTTCTTC	CASSETGELNEQFF
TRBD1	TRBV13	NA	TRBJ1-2	TGTGCCAGCAGCATGGTACAGGGGGCGGGCTATGGCTACACCTTC	CASSMVQGAGYGYTF
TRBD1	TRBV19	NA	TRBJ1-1	TGTGCCAGTAGGGGGACAGGGGACACTGAAGCTTTCTTT	CASRGTGDTEAFF
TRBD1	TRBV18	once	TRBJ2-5	TGTGCCAGCTCACCGAACCCAGGGACAGGGGGAGAGACCCAGTACTTC	CASSPNPGTGGETQYF
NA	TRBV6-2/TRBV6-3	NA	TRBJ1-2	TGTGCCAGCAGCCTCGGCTATGGCTACACCTTC	CASSLGYGYTF
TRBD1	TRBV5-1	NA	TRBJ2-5	TGCGCCAGCAGCTCTGGACAGGGTCAAGAGACCCAGTACTTC	CASSSGQGQETQYF
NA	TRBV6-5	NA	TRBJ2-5	TGTGCCAGCAGGCCTGGGGGAAGGGCTGAGGGGACCCAGTACTTC	CASRPGGRAEGTQYF
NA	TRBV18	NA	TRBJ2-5	TGTGCCAGCTCCCGGGACCACGGGGGAGAGACCCAGTACTTC	CASSRDHGGETQYF
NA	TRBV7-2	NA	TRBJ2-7	TGTGCCAGCAGCTTAGGCCCAGGGTACGAGCAGTACTTC	CASSLGPGYEQYF
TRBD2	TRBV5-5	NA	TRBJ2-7	TGTGCCAGCAGCTTGGGCGCTGGCGGGACTAGCGGCCTCTACGAGCAGTACTTC	CASSLGAGGTSGLYEQYF
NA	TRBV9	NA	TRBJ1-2	TGTGCCAGCAGCCTAACCGGGACACACTATGGCTACACCTTC	CASSLTGTHYGYTF
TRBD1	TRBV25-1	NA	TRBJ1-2	TGTGCCAGCAGTGGCCGGGACAGCTATGGCTACACCTTC	CASSGRDSYGYTF
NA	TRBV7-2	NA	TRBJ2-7	TGTGCCAGCAGCCCCGGACAGCCCTCCTACGAGCAGTACTTC	CASSPGQPSYEQYF
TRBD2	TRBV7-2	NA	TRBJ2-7	TGTGCCAGCAGGCGCAACGGGGTAGCGGGAGCCTACGAGCAGTACTTC	CASRRNGVAGAYEQYF
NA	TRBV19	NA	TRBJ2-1	TGTGCCAGTAGTCGACTCGGGACCCTCTACAATGAGCAGTTCTTC	CASSRLGTLYNEQFF
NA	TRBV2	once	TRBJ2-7	TGTGCCAGCAGTGAAATGAGACAGTACTTC	CASSEMRQYF
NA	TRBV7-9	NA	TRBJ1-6	TGTGCCAGCAGCTTAGGGGGGGGCAATTCACCCCTCCACTTT	CASSLGGGNSPLHF